One T cell receptor beta chain is described in this entry. Its specificity is not known. Germline V lookup: CDR1 SGHVS, CDR2 FQNEAQ. The CDR3 spans 16 residues. V lost 5 bases, J lost 0 bases, and 7 bases stayed unmatched. This sample was taken from a study of memory CD4+ T cells and cytomegalovirus serostatus. Study-level points and caveats: Each of 67 CMV-associated TCRbeta sequences occurred in one to five individuals. A US-trained random forest predicted CMV serostatus with median AUC around 0.9.

The table came from immunoSEQ multiplex PCR; TCRdb's copy has only in-frame clones and leaves some out. The sample yields under 55,000 clones, around three quarters seen once. The sort gate was single viable CD3+CD4+CD8-CD45RO+ cells for memory CD4+ T cells. Serostatus was set by detecting CMV pp150, pp28, p38, p52 IgG. Positive selection with CD4 microbeads enriched total CD4+ T cells. The clonotype was recovered from an adult in good health and CMV-seronegative. V gene TRBV7-8 combines with J gene TRBJ1-5; TRBD1 matches at 7 bases. The sample taken for sequencing was memory CD4+ T cells from blood. The CDR3 region has the DNA TGTGCCAGCAGCCAAGGGACAGAGCTTAGCAATCAGCCCCAGCATTTT. It is translated as CASSQGTELSNQPQHF.